A single T cell receptor beta chain is shown here with its context. The target antigen is unknown. This entry is derived from a study of cytomegalovirus exposure and HLA in healthy donors. PCR involved 60 Vbeta and 13 Jbeta primers. The repertoire was sequenced with immunoSEQ multiplex PCR; TCRdb's copy has only in-frame clones and lacks some. The table has roughly 130,000 clones, over 70% seen once. Germline V gene data show CDR1 as SGDLS and CDR2 as YYNGEE. The CDR3 consists of 16 residues. Germline trimming cut 0 bases from V and 1 base from J; bases unmatched to any gene: 4. Findings of the study overall: An apparent linkage of common viral pathogens to several of the most significant clusters emerged in a later analysis.

Sequenced: PBMCs. The chain carries TRBV9 and TRBJ2-5, with TRBD2 identical over 9 bases. This sequence originates from a young man in good health and CMV-seronegative. CDR3 nucleotides: TGTGCCAGCAGCGTAGACAGCGGGGGGCCCCAAGAGACCCAGTACTTC. Amino acids: CASSVDSGGPQETQYF.